Listed here are 8 T cell receptor beta chains from one sample, sequenced in a study of OX40 agonist ivuxolimab in advanced cancers. Receptor amplification or capture employed the immunoSEQ multiplex PCR assay. TCRdb limited this immuneACCESS table to in-frame rearrangements with V and J called. A share of clones is missing; checked studies link under half to unresolved V genes, and the rest is unexplained. Present in this sample are 100,000 or so clones, approximately 89% of which were seen just once. Jointly, the top ten make up approximately 0.78% of the sample. The material sequenced was CD4+ or CD8+ T cells sorted from blood, taken in a trial of the OX40 agonist ivuxolimab. The receptors derive from an adult with an advanced solid tumor such as melanoma, head and neck, liver or kidney cancer.

V usage is TRBV4-2 and J usage is TRBJ1-4, with D unclear. CDR1 is LGHNA, CDR2 YNFKEQ, per germline. V lost 0 bases to trimming and J lost 4 bases, with 6 bases between them. The CDR3 is 14 residues long. CDR3: CASSQDLFNEKLFF. The CDR3 region has the DNA TGTGCCAGCAGCCAAGATCTTTTTAATGAAAAACTGTTTTTT.

The rearrangement joins TRBV9 to TRBJ1-3, with D hard to call. Per germline, CDR1 SGDLS and CDR2 YYNGEE. This CDR3 is 14 amino acids long. The V end was cut by 4 bases, the J end by 4 bases, with 12 bases between. In nucleotides, the CDR3 is TGTGCCAGCAGCTCCTCCGGGCCCGGAAACACCATATATTTT. As protein: CASSSSGPGNTIYF. The whole variable domain, remainder taken from reference TRBV9 and TRBJ1-3, is DSGVTQTPKHLITATGQRVTLRCSPRSGDLSVYWYQQSLDQGLQFLIQYYNGEERAKGNILERFSAQQFPDLHSELNLSSLELGDSALYFCASSSSGPGNTIYFGEGSWLTVV.

The CDR3 loop reads CARSLGTGMSGNTIYF. The CDR3 coding sequence is TGTGCCAGATCCCTCGGGACAGGGATGTCTGGAAACACCATATATTTT. V gene TRBV27 combines with J gene TRBJ1-3, with TRBD1 matching 9 bases. CDR1 is MNHEY and CDR2 is SMNVEV in the germline V gene (reference sequence). The CDR3 has 16 residues. The V and J ends lost 9 bases and 1 base, in that order; junction bases with no gene match: 10.

This chain connects TRBV6-4 to TRBJ2-1, with 7 bases lining up with TRBD2. J lost 7 bases, V lost 0 bases, and 9 bases had no gene match. This CDR3 region has 16 residues. The germline V gene encodes CDR1 MRHNA and CDR2 SNTAGT. The CDR3 bases are TGTGCCAGCAGTGACTCGCCCAGCGGGATGGGTAATGAGCAGTTCTTC. As protein: CASSDSPSGMGNEQFF.

With respect to this clone: This sample includes further DNA sequences coding for the same CDR3. V is TRBV9 and J is TRBJ2-1; TRBD2 aligns across 9 bases. Germline assignment: CDR1 SGDLS and CDR2 YYNGEE. CDR3 length: 15 amino acids. V lost 3 bases, J lost 5 bases, and 6 bases stayed unmatched. CDR3 bases: TGTGCCAGCAGCGCCCTAGCGGGACTTAACAATGAGCAGTTCTTC. Its protein is CASSALAGLNNEQFF.

This clone was seen repeatedly, ten times or more. This chain joins TRBV5-1 and TRBJ2-1; 7 positions agree with TRBD1. The V and J ends lost 0 bases and 2 bases, in that order; junction bases with no gene match: 2. CDR1 and CDR2 from the germline V gene are SGHRS and YFSETQ. CDR3 size: 15 residues. The CDR3 loop is CASSLEGQPYNEQFF. The CDR3 region has the DNA TGCGCCAGCAGCTTGGAGGGACAGCCCTACAATGAGCAGTTCTTC.

This chain uses TRBV5-4 with TRBJ2-1, with 8 bases matching TRBD2. Germline CDR1 SGHNT, CDR2 YYREEE (reference sequence). CDR3 size: 15 residues. Trimming at V came to 0 bases and at J to 8 bases, leaving 7 bases not matched to a gene. The CDR3 region has the DNA TGTGCCAGCAGCTTGGGAAGCGGGAGTTCGTATGAGCAGTTCTTC. This gives the protein CASSLGSGSSYEQFF.

The rearrangement links TRBV7-2 to TRBJ1-5; 7 positions agree with TRBD1. CDR1 is SGHTA and CDR2 is FQGNSA in the germline V gene. This CDR3 has 16 amino acids. Trimming took 1 base from V and 4 from J; bases not matched to a gene: 7. DNA for the CDR3: TGTGCCAGCAGCTTAGGCCCCAGGGGGACGAATCAGCCCCAGCATTTT. Its protein is CASSLGPRGTNQPQHF.